This note documents a single T cell receptor (beta chain) sequence. Its antigen target is currently unknown. Within one base of it there is no much larger clone, and no base qualities were kept. The data derive from a study of blood T cells in healthy people across ages (dated by TCRdb to between 2014 and 2017). With respect to the entire study: Template switching captured roughly one uniquely barcoded TCR beta cDNA molecule per two T cells in model experiments. Age-related changes in TCR beta repertoire diversity were measured in the study by deep sequencing normalized with unique cDNA molecular identifiers. Donors were grouped into four age groups: young (average 16 years), middle-aged (around 39), aged (about 59) and long-lived (about 90). To avoid experimental bias, donors of different ages were distributed randomly across sequencing lanes. Two additional independent replicas of 1 million unique cDNA reads from the same blood draw were analyzed for two donors (one aged 18 to 30 and one aged 80 or older).

Overall study outcomes, separate from this receptor: Observed TCR beta diversity correlated strongly with the percentage of naive T cells measured by flow cytometry. Estimates of total diversity based on one million sequenced T cells were considered lower bounds and underestimates. Because profiling used bulk unsorted PBMCs, naive and antigen-experienced compartments could not be compared conclusively. Because donor CMV infection status was unknown, age-related changes in expanded clonotypes were potentially confounded. Compared with the aged group, the long-lived group had more naive CD4+ T cells, fewer expanded clones and increased TCR diversity, a pattern suggesting age selection. Observed TCR beta diversity per million T cells fell roughly linearly with age, and a significant reduction was already apparent by age roughly 41.

The roughly 39 donors, aged roughly 6 to 90 years, were systemically healthy Caucasian individuals from Russia. Around 9.9 milliliters of peripheral blood were collected from each donor into EDTA-treated Vacutainer tubes. PBMCs were isolated by Ficoll-Paque density-gradient centrifugation, with at least 6 million obtained per sample. Total RNA was extracted from PBMCs with Trizol reagent, with at least 6 micrograms obtained per sample. For every donor, flow cytometry on a PBMC aliquot measured the percentage of naive CD45RAhigh/CD27high T cells. Compared with germline, V lacks 5 bases and J lacks 13 bases; bases without a gene match: 17. CDR1 is given as KGHSH and CDR2 as LQKENI, both from the germline V gene. The CDR3 spans 15 residues, from the cysteine through the phenylalanine. The only DNA kept is the CDR3, 45 bases in frame from the first base. The library relied on 5' RACE. Sequencing was performed on an Illumina HiSeq 2500. The second PCR ran for about 6 to 12 cycles and used a J-beta primer mix along with a sample-barcoded 5' primer. A unique molecular identifier was introduced onto each TCR beta cDNA molecule by a template-switch 5' adaptor carrying 12 random nucleotides. At least 3 million CDR3-containing paired-end reads were obtained from each sample. The Mint cDNA synthesis kit, primed by a TRBC-specific oligonucleotide, was used to synthesize first-strand cDNA from all RNA. After uracil-DNA glycosylase treatment, a first 18-cycle PCR used universal primers M1SS and BC2_uni_R on all cDNA. In the paper's pipeline: For normalization, 1 million high-quality reads were randomly selected from each sample, with every read carrying a distinct molecular identifier. Reads sharing molecular identifiers were discarded rather than binned into consensus sequences. MiTCR, with a Q25 quality threshold and the strictest error-elimination algorithm, was used for CDR3 identification, clonotype clustering and error correction. A nonparametric unseen species model with Euler transformation was used to estimate lower-bound total TCR beta diversity. TCRdb redid the processing of the public reads, applying fastp at Q25 and MiXCR, and retained in-frame beta chains. Entries that share a CDR3 protein sequence are merged under the most common genes and DNA. The V and J calls were not made by the authors but by TCRdb's processing. The sample table lists roughly 830,000 distinct CDR3 sequences, under 80% of them with a count of one. The ten biggest clones cover around a quarter of the sample.

Sequenced input: blood. In this chain, TRBV18 is recombined with TRBJ2-1; the central 7 bases match TRBD2. The clonotype comes from a man aged 25-45 years in good health. DNA sequence: TGTGCCAGCTCAACTAGCGATAATAGGGAAGAGACCCAGTTCTTC. It encodes CASSTSDNREETQFF.